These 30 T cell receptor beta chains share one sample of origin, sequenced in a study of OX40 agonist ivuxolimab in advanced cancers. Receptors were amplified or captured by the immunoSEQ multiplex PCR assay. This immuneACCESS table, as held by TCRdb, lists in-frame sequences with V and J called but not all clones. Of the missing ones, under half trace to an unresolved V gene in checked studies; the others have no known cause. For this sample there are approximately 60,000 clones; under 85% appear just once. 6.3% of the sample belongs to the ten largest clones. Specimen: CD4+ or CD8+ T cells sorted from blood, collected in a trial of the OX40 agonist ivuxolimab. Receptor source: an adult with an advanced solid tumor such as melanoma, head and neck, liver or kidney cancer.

CDR3 nucleotides: TGTGCCAGCCATGAAGTGAGGGATGGCGCTGAAGCTTTCTTT. Translating it yields CASHEVRDGAEAFF. V is TRBV6-5 and J is TRBJ1-1, with no clear D. V was clipped by 8 bases and J by 6 bases, with 19 bases between them. The germline V gene has CDR1 MNHEY and CDR2 SVGAGI. This CDR3 comprises 14 residues.

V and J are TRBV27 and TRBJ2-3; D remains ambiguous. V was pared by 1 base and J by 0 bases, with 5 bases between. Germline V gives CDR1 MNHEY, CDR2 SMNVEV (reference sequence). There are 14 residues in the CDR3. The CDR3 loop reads CASSLYRSTDTQYF. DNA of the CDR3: TGTGCCAGCAGTTTATATCGGAGCACAGATACGCAGTATTTT.

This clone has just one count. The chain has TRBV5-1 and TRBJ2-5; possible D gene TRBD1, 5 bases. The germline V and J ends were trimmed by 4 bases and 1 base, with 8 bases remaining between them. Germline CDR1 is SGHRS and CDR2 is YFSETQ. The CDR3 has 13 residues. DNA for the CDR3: TGCGCCAGCAGCAGGACACGCCAAGAGACCCAGTACTTC. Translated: CASSRTRQETQYF.

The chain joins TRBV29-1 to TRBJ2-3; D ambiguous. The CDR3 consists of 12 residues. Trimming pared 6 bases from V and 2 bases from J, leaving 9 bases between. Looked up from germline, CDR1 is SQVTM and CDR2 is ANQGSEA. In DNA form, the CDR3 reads TGCAGCGTCCTTTCCTACACAGATACGCAGTATTTT. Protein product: CSVLSYTDTQYF.

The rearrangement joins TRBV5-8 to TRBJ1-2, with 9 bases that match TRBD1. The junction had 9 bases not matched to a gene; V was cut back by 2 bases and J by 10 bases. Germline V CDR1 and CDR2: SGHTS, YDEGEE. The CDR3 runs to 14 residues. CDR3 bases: TGTGCCAGCAGCTTATACAGGGGGCACAAGGTCTACACCTTC. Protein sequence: CASSLYRGHKVYTF.

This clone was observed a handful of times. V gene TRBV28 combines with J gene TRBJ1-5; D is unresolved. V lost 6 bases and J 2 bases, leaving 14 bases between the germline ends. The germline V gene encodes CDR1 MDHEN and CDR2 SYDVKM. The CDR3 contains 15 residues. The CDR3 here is CASSPVTGGNQPQHF. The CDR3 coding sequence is TGTGCCAGCAGCCCAGTTACGGGTGGCAATCAGCCCCAGCATTTT.

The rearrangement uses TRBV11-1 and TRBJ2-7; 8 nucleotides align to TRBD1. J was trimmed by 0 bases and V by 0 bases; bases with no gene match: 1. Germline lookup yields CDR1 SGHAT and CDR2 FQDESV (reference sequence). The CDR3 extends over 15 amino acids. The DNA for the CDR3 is TGTGCCAGCAGCTTAGCGACAGGGGCCTCCTACGAGCAGTACTTC. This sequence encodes CASSLATGASYEQYF.

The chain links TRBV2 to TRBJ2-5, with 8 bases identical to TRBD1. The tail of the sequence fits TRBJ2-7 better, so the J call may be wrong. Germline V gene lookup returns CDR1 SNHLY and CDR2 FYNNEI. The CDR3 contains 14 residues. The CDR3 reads CASSVPDRDYEQYF. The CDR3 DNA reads TGTGCCAGCAGCGTACCGGACAGGGACTACGAGCAGTACTTC.

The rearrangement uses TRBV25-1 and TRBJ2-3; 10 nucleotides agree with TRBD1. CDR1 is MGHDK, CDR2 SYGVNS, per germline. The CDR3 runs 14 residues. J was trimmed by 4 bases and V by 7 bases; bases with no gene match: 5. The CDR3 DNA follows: TGTGCCAGCACTTCCGGGACAGGGGCAGATACGCAGTATTTT. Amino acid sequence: CASTSGTGADTQYF.

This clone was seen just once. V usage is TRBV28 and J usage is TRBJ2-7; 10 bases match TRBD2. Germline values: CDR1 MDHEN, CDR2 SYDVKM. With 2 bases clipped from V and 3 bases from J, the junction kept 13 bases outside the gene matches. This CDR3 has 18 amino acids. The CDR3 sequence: CASSLEERGGVYLYEQYF. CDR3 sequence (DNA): TGTGCCAGCAGTTTAGAGGAGCGGGGGGGGGTCTACCTCTACGAGCAGTACTTC.

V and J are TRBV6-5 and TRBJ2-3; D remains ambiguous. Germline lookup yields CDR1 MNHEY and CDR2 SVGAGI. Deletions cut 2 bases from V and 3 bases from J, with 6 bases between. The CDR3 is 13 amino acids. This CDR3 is CASSYPGTDTQYF. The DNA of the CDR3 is TGTGCCAGCAGTTACCCCGGGACAGATACGCAGTATTTT.

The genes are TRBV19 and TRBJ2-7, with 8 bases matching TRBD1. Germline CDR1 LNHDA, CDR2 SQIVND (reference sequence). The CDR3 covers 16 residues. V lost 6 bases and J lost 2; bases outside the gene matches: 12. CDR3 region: CASSRDSMGQAYEQYF. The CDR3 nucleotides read TGTGCCAGTAGCCGGGATAGTATGGGACAGGCCTACGAGCAGTACTTC.

Here the CDR3 DNA reads TGTGCCAGCAGCCCGGGACTAGCGGGGGCCTTAACTTTTGATACGCAGTATTTT. Its translation: CASSPGLAGALTFDTQYF. The chain carries TRBV9 and TRBJ2-3; 14 bases agree with TRBD2. Germline CDR1 reads SGDLS; CDR2 reads YYNGEE. Trimming cost V 4 bases and J 6 bases; bases outside gene matches: 13. This CDR3 comprises 18 residues.

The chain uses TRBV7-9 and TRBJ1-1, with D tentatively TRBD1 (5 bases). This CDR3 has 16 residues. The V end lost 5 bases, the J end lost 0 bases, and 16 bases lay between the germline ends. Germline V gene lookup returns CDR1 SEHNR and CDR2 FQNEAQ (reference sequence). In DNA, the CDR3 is TGTGCCAGCAGCCCCGGACATCGGAGCATGAACACTGAAGCTTTCTTT. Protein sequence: CASSPGHRSMNTEAFF.

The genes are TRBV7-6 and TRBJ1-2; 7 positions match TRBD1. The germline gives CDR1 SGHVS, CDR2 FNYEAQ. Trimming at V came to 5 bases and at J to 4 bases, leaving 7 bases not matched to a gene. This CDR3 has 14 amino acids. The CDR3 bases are TGTGCCAGCAGCCCGCAGACAGGGATCTATGGCTACACCTTC. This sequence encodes CASSPQTGIYGYTF.

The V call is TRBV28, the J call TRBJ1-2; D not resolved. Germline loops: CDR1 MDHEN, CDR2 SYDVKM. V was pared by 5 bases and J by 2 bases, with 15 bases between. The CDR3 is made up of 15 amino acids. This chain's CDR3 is CASSTHGDANYGYTF. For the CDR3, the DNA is TGTGCCAGCAGTACCCACGGGGATGCGAACTATGGCTACACCTTC.

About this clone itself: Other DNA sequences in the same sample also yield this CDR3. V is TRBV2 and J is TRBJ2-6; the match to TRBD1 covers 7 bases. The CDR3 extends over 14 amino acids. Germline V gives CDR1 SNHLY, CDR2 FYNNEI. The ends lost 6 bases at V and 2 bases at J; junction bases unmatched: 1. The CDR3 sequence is CASSDRAGANVLTF. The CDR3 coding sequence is TGTGCCAGCAGCGACAGGGCTGGGGCCAACGTCCTGACTTTC.

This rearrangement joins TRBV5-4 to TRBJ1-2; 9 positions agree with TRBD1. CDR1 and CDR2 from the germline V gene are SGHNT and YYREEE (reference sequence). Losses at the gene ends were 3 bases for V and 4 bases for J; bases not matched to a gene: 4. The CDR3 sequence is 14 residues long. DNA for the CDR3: TGTGCCAGCAGCTCGGACAGGGGACCCTATGGCTACACCTTC. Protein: CASSSDRGPYGYTF.

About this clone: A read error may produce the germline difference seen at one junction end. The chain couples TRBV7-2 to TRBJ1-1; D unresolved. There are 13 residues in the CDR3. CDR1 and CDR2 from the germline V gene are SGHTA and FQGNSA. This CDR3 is CASSRLIGDEAFF. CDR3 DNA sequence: TGCGCCAGCAGCCGGCTAATTGGGGATGAAGCTTTCTTT.

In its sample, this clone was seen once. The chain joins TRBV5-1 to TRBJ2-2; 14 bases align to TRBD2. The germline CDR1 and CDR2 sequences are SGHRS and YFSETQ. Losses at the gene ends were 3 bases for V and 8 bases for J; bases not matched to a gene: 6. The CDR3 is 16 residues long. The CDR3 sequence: CASSSRLAGGLGELFF. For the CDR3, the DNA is TGCGCCAGCAGCTCCCGACTAGCGGGGGGGCTTGGGGAGCTGTTTTTT.

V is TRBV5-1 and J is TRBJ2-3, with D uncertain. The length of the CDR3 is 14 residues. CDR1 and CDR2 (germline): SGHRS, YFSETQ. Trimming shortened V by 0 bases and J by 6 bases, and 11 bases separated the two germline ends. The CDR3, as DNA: TGCGCCAGCAGCTTGGCGGCGCGTCGCGATACGCAGTATTTT. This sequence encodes CASSLAARRDTQYF.

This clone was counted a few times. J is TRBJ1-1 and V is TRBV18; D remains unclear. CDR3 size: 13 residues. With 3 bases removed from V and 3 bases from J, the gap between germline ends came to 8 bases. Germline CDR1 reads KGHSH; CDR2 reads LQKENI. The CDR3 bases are TGTGCCAGCTCACCGTCCCTGGACACTGAAGCTTTCTTT. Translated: CASSPSLDTEAFF.

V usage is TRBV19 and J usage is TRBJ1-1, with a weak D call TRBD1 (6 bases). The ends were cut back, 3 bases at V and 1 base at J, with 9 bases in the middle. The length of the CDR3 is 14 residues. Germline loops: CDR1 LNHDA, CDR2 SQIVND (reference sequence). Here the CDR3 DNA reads TGTGCCAGTAGTATTCTGACAGGGAACACTGAAGCTTTCTTT. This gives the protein CASSILTGNTEAFF.

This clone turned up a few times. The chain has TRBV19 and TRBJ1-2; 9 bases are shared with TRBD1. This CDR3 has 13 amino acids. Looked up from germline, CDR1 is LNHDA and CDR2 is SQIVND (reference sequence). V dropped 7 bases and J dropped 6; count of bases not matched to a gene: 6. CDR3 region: CASTPGTGNGYTF. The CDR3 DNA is TGTGCCAGTACCCCCGGGACAGGGAATGGCTACACCTTC.

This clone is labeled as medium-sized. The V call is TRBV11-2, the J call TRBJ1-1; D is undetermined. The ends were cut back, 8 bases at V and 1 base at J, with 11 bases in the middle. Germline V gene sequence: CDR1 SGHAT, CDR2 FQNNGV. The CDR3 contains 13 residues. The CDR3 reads CASSSAKNTEAFF. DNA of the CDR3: TGTGCCAGCTCGTCAGCCAAGAACACTGAAGCTTTCTTT.

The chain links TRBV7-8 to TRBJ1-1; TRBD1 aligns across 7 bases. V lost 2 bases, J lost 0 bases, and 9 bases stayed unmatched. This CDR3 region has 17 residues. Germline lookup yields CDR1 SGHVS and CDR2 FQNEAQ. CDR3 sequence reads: CASSLRPQGVVNTEAFF. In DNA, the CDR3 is TGTGCCAGCAGCTTACGGCCCCAGGGGGTTGTGAACACTGAAGCTTTCTTT.

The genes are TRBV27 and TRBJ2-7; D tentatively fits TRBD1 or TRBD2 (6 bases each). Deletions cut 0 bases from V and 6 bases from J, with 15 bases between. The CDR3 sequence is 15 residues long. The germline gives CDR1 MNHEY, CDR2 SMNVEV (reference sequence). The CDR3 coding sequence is TGTGCCAGCAGTTTATCAGGGGGGTTTACCTCCGAGCAGTACTTC. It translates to CASSLSGGFTSEQYF.

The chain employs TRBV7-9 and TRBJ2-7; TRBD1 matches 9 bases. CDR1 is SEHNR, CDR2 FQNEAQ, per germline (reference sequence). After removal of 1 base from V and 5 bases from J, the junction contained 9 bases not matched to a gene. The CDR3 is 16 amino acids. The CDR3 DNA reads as TGTGCCAGCAGCTTAGGTCGGGGGACAGGGAAGCACGAGCAGTACTTC. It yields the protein CASSLGRGTGKHEQYF.

CDR3 DNA: TGTGCCATCAGTCCGACAGCCGCCAGGGAGACCCAGTACTTC. Translating it yields CAISPTAARETQYF. The chain employs TRBV10-3 and TRBJ2-5, with a possible D match to TRBD1 (5 bases). Germline CDR1 reads ENHRY; CDR2 reads SYGVKD. The CDR3 spans 14 residues. Trimming took off 5 bases at V and 5 bases at J, with 15 bases between the two ends.

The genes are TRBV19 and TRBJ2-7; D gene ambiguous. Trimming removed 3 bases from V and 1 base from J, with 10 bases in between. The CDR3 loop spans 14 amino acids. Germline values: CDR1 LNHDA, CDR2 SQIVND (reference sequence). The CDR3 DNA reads TGTGCCAGTAGTATCTCGAGTGCATCCTACGAGCAGTACTTC. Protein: CASSISSASYEQYF.